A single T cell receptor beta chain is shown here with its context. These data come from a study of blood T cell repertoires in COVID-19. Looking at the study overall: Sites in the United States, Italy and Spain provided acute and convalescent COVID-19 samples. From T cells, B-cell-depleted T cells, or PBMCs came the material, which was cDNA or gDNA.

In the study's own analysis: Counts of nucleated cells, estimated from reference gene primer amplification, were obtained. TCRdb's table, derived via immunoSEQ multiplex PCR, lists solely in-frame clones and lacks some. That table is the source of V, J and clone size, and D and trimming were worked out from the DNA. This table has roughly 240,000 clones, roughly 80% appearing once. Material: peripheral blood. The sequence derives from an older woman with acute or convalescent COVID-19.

In DNA, the CDR3 is TGTGCCAGCAGCTTAGCAGGGGGTTTTGAAGCTTTCTTT. It specifies CASSLAGGFEAFF. The chain has TRBV11-2 and TRBJ1-1, with 7 bases identical to TRBD1. With V trimmed by 1 base and J by 7 bases, 3 bases remained unmatched. The CDR3 is 13 residues long. Per germline, CDR1 SGHAT and CDR2 FQNNGV.